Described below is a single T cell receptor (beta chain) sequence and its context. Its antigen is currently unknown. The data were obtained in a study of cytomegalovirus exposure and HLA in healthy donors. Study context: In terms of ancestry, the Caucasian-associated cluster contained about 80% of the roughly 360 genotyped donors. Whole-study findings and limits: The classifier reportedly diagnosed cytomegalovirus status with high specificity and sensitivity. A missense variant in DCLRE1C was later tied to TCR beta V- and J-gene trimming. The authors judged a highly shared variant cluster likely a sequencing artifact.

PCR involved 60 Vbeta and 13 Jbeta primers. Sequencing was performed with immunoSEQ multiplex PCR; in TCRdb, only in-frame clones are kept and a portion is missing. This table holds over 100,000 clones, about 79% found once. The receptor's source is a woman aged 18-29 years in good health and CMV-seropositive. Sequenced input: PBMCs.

For the CDR3, the DNA is TGTGCCAGCAAACCCGGGACAGAGCTCACTGAAGCTTTCTTT. Amino acids: CASKPGTELTEAFF. The J gene is TRBJ1-1, the V gene TRBV27, with 7 bases that match TRBD1. Germline loops: CDR1 MNHEY, CDR2 SMNVEV (reference sequence). The CDR3 runs to 14 residues. V was clipped by 7 bases and J by 4 bases; unmatched bases: 9.